This T cell receptor (beta chain) was captured by sequencing in a study of CD8+ T cells in alopecia areata. Broader study findings: Normal skin's resident alphabeta T cells are sequenced alongside lesional scalp T cells.

The study team obtained lesional scalp punch biopsies and peripheral blood from alopecia areata patients. This clone occurred a few times. Its antigen is not identified. Other DNA sequences in this sample translate to the same CDR3. Germline CDR1 is SGHRS and CDR2 is YFSETQ. The V end lost 4 bases, the J end lost 3 bases, and 13 bases lay between the germline ends. This CDR3 spans 14 amino acids. Sequencing relied on a cDNA template that was reverse transcribed from extracted RNA. The protocol was immunoSEQ multiplex PCR, while the TCRdb copy is restricted to in-frame clones and leaves out a portion. This sample has about 200,000 clones, with more than 45% found just once.

Specimen: CD4+ T cells sorted from blood, collected at week 0. The source of this sequence is a human donor with alopecia areata. The chain joins TRBV5-1 to TRBJ2-5, with TRBD2 as a possible D gene (6 bases). Here the CDR3 reads CASSPGLAEETQYF. The CDR3 region has the DNA TGCGCCAGCAGCCCGGGGTTAGCGGAAGAGACCCAGTACTTC.